Each of the 9 T cell receptor beta chains below was sequenced from the same sample in a study of blood T cells in healthy people across ages. With a J-beta primer mix and a sample-barcoded 5' primer, a second PCR ran about 7 to 12 cycles. A single record per CDR3 protein comes from TCRdb applying MiXCR to the 5' RACE reads. The sample lists about 900,000 distinct CDR3 sequences, around 46% occurring once. The sequenced material came from blood. These receptors all come from a young man in good health.

The J gene is TRBJ1-1, the V gene TRBV5-1, with a weak D call TRBD1 (5 bases). Between the trimmed V and J ends, which lost 0 bases and 5 bases, there was a span of 11 bases. This CDR3 contains 14 residues. Looked up from germline, CDR1 is SGHRS and CDR2 is YFSETQ. The CDR3 region has the DNA TGCGCCAGCAGCTTGGGAGTAGGGGATACTGAAGCTTTCTTT. Translating it yields CASSLGVGDTEAFF. Full variable domain (rest looked up from reference TRBV5-1 and TRBJ1-1): KAGVTQTPRYLIKTRGQQVTLSCSPISGHRSVSWYQQTPGQGLQFLFEYFSETQRNKGNFPGRFSGRQFSNSRSEMNVSTLELGDSALYLCASSLGVGDTEAFFGQGTRLTVV.

V usage is TRBV27 and J usage is TRBJ1-1; 7 bases are shared with TRBD1. This CDR3 contains 15 residues. After removal of 4 bases from V and 6 bases from J, the junction contained 11 bases not matched to a gene. Germline CDR1 and CDR2: MNHEY and SMNVEV (reference sequence). CDR3 amino acids: CASSSGEIQGAEAFF. The CDR3 region has the DNA TGTGCCAGCAGTTCCGGAGAAATCCAGGGGGCTGAAGCTTTCTTT.

The chain couples TRBV4-1 to TRBJ2-7; no definite D call. Germline CDR1 and CDR2: MGHRA and YSYEKL. V dropped 1 base and J dropped 0 bases, with 19 bases sitting between them. The length of the CDR3 is 18 residues. CDR3 region: CASSQGETSPGASYEQYF. The CDR3 nucleotides are TGCGCCAGCAGCCAAGGCGAAACGTCCCCAGGCGCCTCCTACGAGCAGTACTTC.

The rearrangement links TRBV6-5 to TRBJ1-2; D remains ambiguous. V was clipped by 2 bases and J by 6 bases, with 16 bases between them. The CDR3 is 15 residues long. Germline CDR1 reads MNHEY; CDR2 reads SVGAGI. The CDR3, as DNA: TGTGCCAGCAGTTACATGCCTCCGGGTGGGAATGGCTACACCTTC. Translation: CASSYMPPGGNGYTF.

This clonotype was observed many times. This sequence joins TRBV28 and TRBJ2-3; 10 bases are shared with TRBD2. CDR3 length equals 16 residues. Germline values: CDR1 MDHEN, CDR2 SYDVKM. Trimming took 2 bases from V and 3 from J; bases not matched to a gene: 5. In DNA, the CDR3 is TGTGCCAGCAGTTTAGAAGGACTAGCGGCGACAGATACGCAGTATTTT. Amino acid sequence: CASSLEGLAATDTQYF. The full variable domain, with the rest looked up from reference TRBV28 and TRBJ2-3, is DVKVTQSSRYLVKRTGEKVFLECVQDMDHENMFWYRQDPGLGLRLIYFSYDVKMKEKGDIPEGYSVSREKKERFSLILESASTNQTSMYLCASSLEGLAATDTQYFGPGTRLTVL.

The J gene is TRBJ2-2, the V gene TRBV6-2 or TRBV6-3; D is unclear. The germline gives CDR1 MNHEY, CDR2 SVGEGT. CDR3 length equals 12 residues. V was clipped by 6 bases and J by 5 bases, with 7 bases between them. The CDR3 here is CASSTFTGELFF. The CDR3 DNA is TGTGCCAGCAGCACGTTTACCGGGGAGCTGTTTTTT.

V gene TRBV6-5 combines with J gene TRBJ1-2; D is unresolved. The CDR3 spans 14 residues. Germline-derived CDR1 and CDR2 are MNHEY and SVGAGI. The ends were cut back, 2 bases at V and 0 bases at J, with 7 bases in the middle. In DNA, the CDR3 is TGTGCCAGCAGTTACGCAGAATCTAACTATGGCTACACCTTC. Its protein is CASSYAESNYGYTF.

The V call is TRBV4-1, the J call TRBJ1-1, with a weak D call TRBD1 (5 bases). Germline assignment: CDR1 MGHRA and CDR2 YSYEKL. CDR3 length: 14 amino acids. The V gene lost 1 base and the J gene lost 5 bases, with 11 bases spanning the gap. The CDR3 nucleotides read TGCGCCAGCAGCCAAGGGGGGAAGGGGACTGAAGCTTTCTTT. This codes for CASSQGGKGTEAFF.

The chain carries TRBV7-2 and TRBJ1-3, with D tentatively TRBD1 (5 bases). Looked up from germline, CDR1 is SGHTA and CDR2 is FQGNSA. This CDR3 contains 15 residues. Trimming took off 0 bases at V and 4 bases at J, with 10 bases between the two ends. Here the CDR3 reads CTSSLAYGAGNTIYF. CDR3 DNA: TGTACCAGCAGCTTAGCGTATGGGGCCGGAAACACCATATATTTT.